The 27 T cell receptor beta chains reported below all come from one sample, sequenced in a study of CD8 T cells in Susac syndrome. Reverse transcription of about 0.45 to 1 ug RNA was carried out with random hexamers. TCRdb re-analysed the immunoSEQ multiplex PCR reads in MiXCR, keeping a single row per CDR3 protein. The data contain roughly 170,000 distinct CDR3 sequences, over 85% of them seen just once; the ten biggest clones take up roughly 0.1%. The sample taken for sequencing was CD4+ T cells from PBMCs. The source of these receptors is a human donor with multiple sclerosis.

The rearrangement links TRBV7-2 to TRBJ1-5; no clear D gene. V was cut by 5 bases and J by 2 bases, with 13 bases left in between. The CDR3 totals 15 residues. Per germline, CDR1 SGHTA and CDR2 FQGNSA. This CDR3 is CASSPGPAGNQPQHF. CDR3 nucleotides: TGTGCCAGCAGCCCCGGCCCAGCGGGCAATCAGCCCCAGCATTTT.

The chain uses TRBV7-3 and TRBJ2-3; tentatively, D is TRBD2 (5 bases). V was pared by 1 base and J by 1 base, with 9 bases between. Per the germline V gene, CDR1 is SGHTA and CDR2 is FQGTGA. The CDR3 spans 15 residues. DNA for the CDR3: TGTGCCAGCAGCTTAATCCCTAGCCGCACAGATACGCAGTATTTT. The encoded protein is CASSLIPSRTDTQYF.

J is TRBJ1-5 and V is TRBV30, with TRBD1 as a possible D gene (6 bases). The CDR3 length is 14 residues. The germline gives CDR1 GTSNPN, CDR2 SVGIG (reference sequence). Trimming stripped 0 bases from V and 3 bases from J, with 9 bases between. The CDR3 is CAWSVGGHNQPQHF. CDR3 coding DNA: TGTGCCTGGAGTGTAGGGGGTCACAATCAGCCCCAGCATTTT.

CDR3 region: CASSFDTREVKLFF. CDR3 coding DNA: TGTGCCAGCAGTTTTGACACCCGAGAGGTAAAACTGTTTTTT. This chain joins TRBV12-3 or TRBV12-4 and TRBJ1-4; D remains unclear. The V end lost 3 bases, the J end lost 10 bases, and 15 bases lay between the germline ends. This CDR3 contains 14 residues.

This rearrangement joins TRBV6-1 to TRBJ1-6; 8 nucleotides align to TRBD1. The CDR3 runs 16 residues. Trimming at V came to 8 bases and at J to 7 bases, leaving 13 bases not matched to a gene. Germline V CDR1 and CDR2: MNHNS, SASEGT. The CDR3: CASSRQGRWENSPLHF. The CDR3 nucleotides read TGTGCCAGCTCGCGACAGGGGCGCTGGGAAAATTCACCCCTCCACTTT.

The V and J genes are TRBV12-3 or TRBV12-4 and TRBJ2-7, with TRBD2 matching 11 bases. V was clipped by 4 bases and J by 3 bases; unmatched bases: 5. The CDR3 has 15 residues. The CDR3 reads CASSSGLAGFYEQYF. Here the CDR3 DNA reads TGTGCCAGCAGTTCCGGACTAGCGGGTTTCTACGAGCAGTACTTC.

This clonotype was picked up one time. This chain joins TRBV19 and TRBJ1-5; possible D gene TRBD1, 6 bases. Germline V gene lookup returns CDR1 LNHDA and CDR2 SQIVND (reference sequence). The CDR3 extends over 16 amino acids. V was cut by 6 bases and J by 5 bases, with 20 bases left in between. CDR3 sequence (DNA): TGTGCCAGTAGCCCCACCTGGGCCTCAGGGGATCAGCCCCAGCATTTT. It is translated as CASSPTWASGDQPQHF.

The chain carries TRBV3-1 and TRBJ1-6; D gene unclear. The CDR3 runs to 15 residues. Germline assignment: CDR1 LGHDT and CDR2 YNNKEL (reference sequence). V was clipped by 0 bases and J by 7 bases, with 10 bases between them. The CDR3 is CASSQDPGGNSPLHF. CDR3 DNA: TGTGCCAGCAGCCAAGATCCGGGCGGGAATTCACCCCTCCACTTT. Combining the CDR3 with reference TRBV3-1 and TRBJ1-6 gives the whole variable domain DTAVSQTPKYLVTQMGNDKSIKCEQNLGHDTMYWYKQDSKKFLKIMFSYNNKELIINETVPNRFSPKSPDKAHLNLHINSLELGDSAVYFCASSQDPGGNSPLHFGNGTRLTVT.

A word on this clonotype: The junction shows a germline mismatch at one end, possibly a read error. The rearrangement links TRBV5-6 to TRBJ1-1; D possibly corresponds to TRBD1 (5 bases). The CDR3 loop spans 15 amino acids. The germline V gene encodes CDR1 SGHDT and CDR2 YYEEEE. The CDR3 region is CASSPKDDSDPDAFF. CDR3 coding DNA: TGTGCCAGCAGCCCTAAGGACGACAGCGACCCTGATGCTTTCTTT. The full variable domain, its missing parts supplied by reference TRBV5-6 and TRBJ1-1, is DAGVTQSPTHLIKTRGQQVTLRCSPKSGHDTVSWYQQALGQGPQFIFQYYEEEERQRGNFPDRFSGHQFPNYSSELNVNALLLGDSALYLCASSPKDDSDPDAFFGQGTRLTVV.

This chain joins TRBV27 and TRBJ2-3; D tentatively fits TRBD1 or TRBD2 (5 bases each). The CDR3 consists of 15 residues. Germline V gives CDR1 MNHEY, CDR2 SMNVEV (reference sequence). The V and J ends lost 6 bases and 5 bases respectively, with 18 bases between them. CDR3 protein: CASSVSGTRKDTQYF. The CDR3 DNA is TGTGCCAGCAGCGTTTCGGGGACGCGCAAAGATACGCAGTATTTT.

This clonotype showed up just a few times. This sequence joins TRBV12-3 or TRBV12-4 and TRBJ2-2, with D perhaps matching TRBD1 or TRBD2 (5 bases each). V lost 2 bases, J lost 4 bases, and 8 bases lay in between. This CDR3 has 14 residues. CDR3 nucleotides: TGTGCCAGCAGTTTAACTGGGGGCACCGGGGAGCTGTTTTTT. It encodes CASSLTGGTGELFF.

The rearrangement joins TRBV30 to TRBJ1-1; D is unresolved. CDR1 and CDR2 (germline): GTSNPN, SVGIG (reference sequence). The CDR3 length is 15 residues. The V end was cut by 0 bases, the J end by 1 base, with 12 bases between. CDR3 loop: CAWSVGPHPNTEAFF. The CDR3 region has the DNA TGTGCCTGGAGTGTAGGGCCACACCCGAACACTGAAGCTTTCTTT.

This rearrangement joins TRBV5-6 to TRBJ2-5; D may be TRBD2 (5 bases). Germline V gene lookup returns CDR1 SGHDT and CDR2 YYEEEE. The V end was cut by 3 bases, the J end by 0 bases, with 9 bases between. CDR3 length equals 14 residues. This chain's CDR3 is CASSSLGDQETQYF. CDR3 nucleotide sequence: TGTGCCAGCAGCTCCTTGGGAGACCAAGAGACCCAGTACTTC.

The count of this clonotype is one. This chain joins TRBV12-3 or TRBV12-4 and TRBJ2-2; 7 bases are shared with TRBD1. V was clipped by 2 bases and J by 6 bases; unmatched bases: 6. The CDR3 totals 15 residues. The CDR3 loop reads CASSLQGVLSGELFF. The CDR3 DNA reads TGTGCCAGCAGTTTACAGGGGGTATTGTCCGGGGAGCTGTTTTTT.

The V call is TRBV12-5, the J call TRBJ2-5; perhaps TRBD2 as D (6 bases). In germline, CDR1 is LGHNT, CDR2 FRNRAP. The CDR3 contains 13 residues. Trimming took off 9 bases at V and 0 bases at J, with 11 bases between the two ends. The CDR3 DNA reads TGTGCTAGGCTCCGGGACTACCAAGAGACCCAGTACTTC. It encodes CARLRDYQETQYF.

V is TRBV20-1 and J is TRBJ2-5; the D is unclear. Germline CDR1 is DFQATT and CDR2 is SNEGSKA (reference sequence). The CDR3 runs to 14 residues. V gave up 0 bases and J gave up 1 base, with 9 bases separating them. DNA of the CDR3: TGCAGTGCTAGAGATCATAAGATCCAAGAGACCCAGTACTTC. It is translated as CSARDHKIQETQYF.

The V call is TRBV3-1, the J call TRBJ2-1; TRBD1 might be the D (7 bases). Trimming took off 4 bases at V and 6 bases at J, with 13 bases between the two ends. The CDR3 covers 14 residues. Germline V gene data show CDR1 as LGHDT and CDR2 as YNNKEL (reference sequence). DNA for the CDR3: TGTGCCAGCAGCCGGGAGGCAGGGGGCAATGAGCAGTTCTTC. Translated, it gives CASSREAGGNEQFF.

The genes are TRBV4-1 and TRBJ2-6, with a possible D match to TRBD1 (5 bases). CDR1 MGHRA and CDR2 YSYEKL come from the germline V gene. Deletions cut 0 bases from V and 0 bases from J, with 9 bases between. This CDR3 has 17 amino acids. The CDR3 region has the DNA TGCGCCAGCAGCCAAGAACTGGACAACTCTGGGGCCAACGTCCTGACTTTC. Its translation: CASSQELDNSGANVLTF.

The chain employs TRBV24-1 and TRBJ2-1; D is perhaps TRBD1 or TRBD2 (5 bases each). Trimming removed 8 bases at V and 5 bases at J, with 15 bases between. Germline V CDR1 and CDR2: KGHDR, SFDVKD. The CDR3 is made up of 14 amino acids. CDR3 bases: TGTGCCACCAACCGGGACGGAGCGAACAATGAGCAGTTCTTC. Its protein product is CATNRDGANNEQFF.

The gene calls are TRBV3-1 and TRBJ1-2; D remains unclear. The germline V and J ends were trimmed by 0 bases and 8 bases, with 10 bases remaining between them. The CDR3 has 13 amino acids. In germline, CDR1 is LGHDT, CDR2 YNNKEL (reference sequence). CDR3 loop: CASSQDLGRGYTF. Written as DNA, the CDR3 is TGTGCCAGCAGCCAAGACCTGGGAAGAGGCTACACCTTC.

The CDR3 reads CASSPRGSGRTTLLSYNEQFF. Here the CDR3 DNA reads TGTGCCAGCAGTCCTCGGGGTAGCGGGAGGACCACTCTCCTCTCCTACAATGAGCAGTTCTTC. This chain links TRBV6-1 with TRBJ2-1; 10 nucleotides agree with TRBD2. The CDR3 has 21 amino acids. The J segment lost 0 bases and the V segment lost 5 bases, leaving 19 bases of the junction unmatched. Germline values: CDR1 MNHNS, CDR2 SASEGT.

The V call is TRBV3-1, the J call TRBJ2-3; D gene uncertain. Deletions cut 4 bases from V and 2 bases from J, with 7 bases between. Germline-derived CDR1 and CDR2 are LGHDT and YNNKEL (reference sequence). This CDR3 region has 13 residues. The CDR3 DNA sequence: TGTGCCAGCAGCCCGACCTTCACAGATACGCAGTATTTT. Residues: CASSPTFTDTQYF.

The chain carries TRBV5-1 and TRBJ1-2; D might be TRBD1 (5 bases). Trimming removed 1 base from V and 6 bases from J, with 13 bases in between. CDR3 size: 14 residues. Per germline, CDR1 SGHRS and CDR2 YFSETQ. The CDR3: CASSLQGPKDGYTF. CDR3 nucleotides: TGCGCCAGCAGCTTGCAGGGCCCCAAGGATGGCTACACCTTC.

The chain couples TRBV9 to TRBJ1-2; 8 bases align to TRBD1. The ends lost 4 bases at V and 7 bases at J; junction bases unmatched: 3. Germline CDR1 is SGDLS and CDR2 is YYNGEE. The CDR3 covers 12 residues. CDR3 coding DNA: TGTGCCAGCAGCTTAGGACAGGGTGGCTACACCTTC. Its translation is CASSLGQGGYTF.

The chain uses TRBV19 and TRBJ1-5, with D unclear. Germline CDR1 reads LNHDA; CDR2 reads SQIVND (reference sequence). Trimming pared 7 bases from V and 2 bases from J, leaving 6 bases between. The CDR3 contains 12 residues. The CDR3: CASTDRNQPQHF. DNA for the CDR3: TGTGCCAGTACTGACCGCAATCAGCCCCAGCATTTT. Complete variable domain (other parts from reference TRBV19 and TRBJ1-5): DGGITQSPKYLFRKEGQNVTLSCEQNLNHDAMYWYRQDPGQGLRLIYYSQIVNDFQKGDIAEGYSVSREKKESFPLTVTSAQKNPTAFYLCASTDRNQPQHFGDGTRLSIL.

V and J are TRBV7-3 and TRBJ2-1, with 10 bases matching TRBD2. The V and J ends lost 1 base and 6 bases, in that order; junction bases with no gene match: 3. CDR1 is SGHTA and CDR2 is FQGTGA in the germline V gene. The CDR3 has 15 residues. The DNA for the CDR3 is TGTGCCAGCAGCTTAATAAGCGGGAGGGCCAATGAGCAGTTCTTC. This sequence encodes CASSLISGRANEQFF.

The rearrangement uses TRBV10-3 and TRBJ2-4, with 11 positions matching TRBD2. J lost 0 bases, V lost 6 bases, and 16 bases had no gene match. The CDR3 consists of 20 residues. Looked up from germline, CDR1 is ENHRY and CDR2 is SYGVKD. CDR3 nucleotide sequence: TGTGCCATCAGCCGGGATCGGGGACTAGCGGAGGGGGGAGCCAAAAACATTCAGTACTTC. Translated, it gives CAISRDRGLAEGGAKNIQYF.